A selection of T cell receptor beta chains follows, all from one sample in a study of identical twins. Via MiXCR, TCRdb re-called the 5' RACE reads, giving one row per CDR3 protein. Here the sample spans around 280,000 distinct CDR3 sequences, approximately 8.5% being singletons. The sample was also linked to a second study, of yellow fever vaccine responses in identical twins.

The sequenced sample was memory (CD45RO+) T cells sorted from blood. The origin of the receptors is a young woman in good health. The CDR3 runs from the conserved cysteine through the conserved F or W. D genes are given only for firm matches. The size of a clone is reported for some rows only, either as once, few or many, or as a class for expanded clones.

d_call: TRBD2; j_call: TRBJ2-5; clone_size: -; v_call: TRBV24-1; cdr3_aa: CATPRTSGSSETQYF; cdr3_nt: TGTGCCACTCCTAGAACTAGCGGGAGTTCAGAGACCCAGTACTTC
d_call: TRBD2; j_call: TRBJ2-1; clone_size: many; v_call: TRBV7-9; cdr3_aa: CASQGAGVQEQFF; cdr3_nt: TGTGCCTCCCAAGGAGCGGGAGTCCAGGAGCAGTTCTTC
d_call: TRBD1; j_call: TRBJ1-4; clone_size: many; v_call: TRBV6-1; cdr3_aa: CASTRDRTTNEKLFF; cdr3_nt: TGTGCCAGCACCCGGGACAGAACAACTAATGAAAAACTGTTTTTT
d_call: -; j_call: TRBJ2-1; clone_size: many; v_call: TRBV7-6; cdr3_aa: CASSYALFAGDEQFF; cdr3_nt: TGTGCCAGCAGCTACGCACTTTTTGCTGGCGATGAGCAGTTCTTC
d_call: -; j_call: TRBJ2-7; clone_size: many; v_call: TRBV2; cdr3_aa: CASGEDPAVYEQYF; cdr3_nt: TGTGCCAGCGGAGAGGATCCCGCCGTATACGAGCAGTACTTC
d_call: -; j_call: TRBJ1-5; clone_size: many; v_call: TRBV7-2; cdr3_aa: CASSLKPQGSNQPQHF; cdr3_nt: TGTGCCAGCAGCTTAAAGCCCCAGGGAAGCAATCAGCCCCAGCATTTT
d_call: TRBD1; j_call: TRBJ1-1; clone_size: many; v_call: TRBV18; cdr3_aa: CASSPDRGTEAFF; cdr3_nt: TGTGCCAGCAGCCCAGACAGGGGTACTGAAGCTTTCTTT
d_call: -; j_call: TRBJ2-4; clone_size: few; v_call: TRBV3-1; cdr3_aa: CASSQDRILAKNIQYF; cdr3_nt: TGTGCCAGCAGCCAAGACAGGATACTAGCCAAAAACATTCAGTACTTC
d_call: -; j_call: TRBJ2-2; clone_size: many; v_call: TRBV6-2/TRBV6-3; cdr3_aa: CASSYFLGVANTGELFF; cdr3_nt: TGTGCCAGCAGTTACTTCCTCGGAGTCGCGAACACCGGGGAGCTGTTTTTT
d_call: -; j_call: TRBJ2-7; clone_size: -; v_call: TRBV28; cdr3_aa: CASSLPGPQSYEQYF; cdr3_nt: TGTGCCAGCAGTCTCCCCGGGCCGCAATCATACGAGCAGTACTTC
d_call: TRBD1; j_call: TRBJ1-5; clone_size: many; v_call: TRBV10-3; cdr3_aa: CAISEGQGGNQPQHF; cdr3_nt: TGTGCCATCAGTGAGGGACAGGGTGGCAATCAGCCCCAGCATTTT
d_call: -; j_call: TRBJ1-5; clone_size: many; v_call: TRBV6-1; cdr3_aa: CASSLAGGNQPQHF; cdr3_nt: TGTGCCAGCAGCCTAGCAGGAGGCAATCAGCCCCAGCATTTT
d_call: -; j_call: TRBJ1-1; clone_size: many; v_call: TRBV7-9; cdr3_aa: CASSLRGSDTEAFF; cdr3_nt: TGTGCCAGCAGCCTCCGCGGGTCTGACACTGAAGCTTTCTTT
d_call: -; j_call: TRBJ2-6; clone_size: few; v_call: TRBV19; cdr3_aa: CASSPFPSGANVLTF; cdr3_nt: TGTGCCAGTAGTCCCTTCCCTTCCGGGGCCAACGTCCTGACTTTC
d_call: TRBD2; j_call: TRBJ2-2; clone_size: -; v_call: TRBV5-1; cdr3_aa: CASNTAGDTGELFF; cdr3_nt: TGCGCCAGCAACACCGCGGGGGACACCGGGGAGCTGTTTTTT
d_call: -; j_call: TRBJ1-1; clone_size: -; v_call: TRBV12-5; cdr3_aa: CASGLVSGSVNTEAFF; cdr3_nt: TGTGCTAGTGGTTTGGTATCAGGTTCTGTGAACACTGAAGCTTTCTTT
d_call: -; j_call: TRBJ1-4; clone_size: -; v_call: TRBV5-1; cdr3_aa: CASSFSGENEKLFF; cdr3_nt: TGCGCCAGCAGCTTCTCCGGAGAAAATGAAAAACTGTTTTTT
d_call: TRBD1; j_call: TRBJ2-3; clone_size: -; v_call: TRBV5-1; cdr3_aa: CASSQGQLLRDTQYF; cdr3_nt: TGCGCCAGCAGTCAGGGACAGTTATTGCGTGATACGCAGTATTTT
d_call: -; j_call: TRBJ2-2; clone_size: many; v_call: TRBV29-1; cdr3_aa: CSVSIPTGELFF; cdr3_nt: TGCAGCGTTAGTATCCCCACCGGGGAGCTGTTTTTT
d_call: -; j_call: TRBJ2-5; clone_size: few; v_call: TRBV12-3/TRBV12-4; cdr3_aa: CASSLESLATETQYF; cdr3_nt: TGTGCCAGCAGTTTAGAATCCCTAGCTACGGAGACCCAGTACTTC
d_call: -; j_call: TRBJ2-7; clone_size: few; v_call: TRBV27; cdr3_aa: CASRRDQRRTYEQYF; cdr3_nt: TGTGCCAGCAGGCGGGACCAACGGAGAACCTACGAGCAGTACTTC
d_call: TRBD2; j_call: TRBJ2-6; clone_size: few; v_call: TRBV4-1; cdr3_aa: CASSRQGHGAGGGGANVLTF; cdr3_nt: TGCGCCAGCAGCCGTCAGGGGCATGGAGCGGGAGGAGGTGGGGCCAACGTCCTGACTTTC
d_call: -; j_call: TRBJ2-3; clone_size: many; v_call: TRBV18; cdr3_aa: CASSLQPDTQYF; cdr3_nt: TGTGCCAGCTCACTCCAGCCAGATACGCAGTATTTT
d_call: TRBD1; j_call: TRBJ2-3; clone_size: few; v_call: TRBV24-1; cdr3_aa: CATSASGGQGARDTQYF; cdr3_nt: TGTGCCACCAGTGCCTCCGGGGGACAGGGGGCGCGCGATACGCAGTATTTT
d_call: TRBD2; j_call: TRBJ2-3; clone_size: many; v_call: TRBV15; cdr3_aa: CATSSHSGTRTDTQYF; cdr3_nt: TGTGCCACCAGCAGCCACTCCGGGACTAGGACAGATACGCAGTATTTT
d_call: -; j_call: TRBJ2-1; clone_size: many; v_call: TRBV16; cdr3_aa: CASSQSPTREQFF; cdr3_nt: TGTGCCAGCAGCCAATCCCCGACTAGAGAGCAGTTCTTC
d_call: -; j_call: TRBJ2-7; clone_size: -; v_call: TRBV11-3; cdr3_aa: CASSFRARPDEQYF; cdr3_nt: TGTGCCAGCAGCTTTCGGGCCAGACCGGACGAGCAGTACTTC
d_call: TRBD1; j_call: TRBJ2-3; clone_size: -; v_call: TRBV12-3/TRBV12-4; cdr3_aa: CASSLVGGLSDTQYF; cdr3_nt: TGTGCCAGCAGTTTAGTAGGGGGCCTGTCAGATACGCAGTATTTT
d_call: -; j_call: TRBJ2-5; clone_size: many; v_call: TRBV29-1; cdr3_aa: CSVESGPMGTSMYQETQYF; cdr3_nt: TGCAGCGTCGAATCGGGACCCATGGGGACGAGCATGTACCAAGAGACCCAGTACTTC
d_call: TRBD1; j_call: TRBJ1-3; clone_size: many; v_call: TRBV5-1; cdr3_aa: CASSSGTGYGNTIYF; cdr3_nt: TGCGCCAGCAGTTCCGGGACAGGGTATGGAAACACCATATATTTT
d_call: -; j_call: TRBJ1-3; clone_size: many; v_call: TRBV10-3; cdr3_aa: CAISGAGAGNTIYF; cdr3_nt: TGTGCCATCAGCGGGGCGGGAGCTGGAAACACCATATATTTT
d_call: TRBD2; j_call: TRBJ2-2; clone_size: few; v_call: TRBV6-2/TRBV6-3; cdr3_aa: CASSLAGGPTGELFF; cdr3_nt: TGTGCCAGCAGCTTAGCGGGGGGGCCAACCGGGGAGCTGTTTTTT
d_call: -; j_call: TRBJ1-2; clone_size: -; v_call: TRBV7-3; cdr3_aa: CASSPGGNLGYGYTF; cdr3_nt: TGTGCCAGCAGCCCGGGCGGGAACTTAGGGTATGGCTACACCTTC
d_call: TRBD1; j_call: TRBJ1-5; clone_size: many; v_call: TRBV20-1; cdr3_aa: CSARTSDREYQPQHF; cdr3_nt: TGCAGTGCTAGAACCTCGGACAGGGAATATCAGCCCCAGCATTTT
d_call: -; j_call: TRBJ2-1; clone_size: -; v_call: TRBV4-2; cdr3_aa: CASSQDHSGVYNEQFF; cdr3_nt: TGTGCCAGCAGCCAAGACCACAGCGGAGTCTACAATGAGCAGTTCTTC
d_call: -; j_call: TRBJ2-3; clone_size: many; v_call: TRBV10-3; cdr3_aa: CAISTQGSTDTQYF; cdr3_nt: TGTGCCATCAGCACACAGGGTAGCACAGATACGCAGTATTTT
d_call: TRBD2; j_call: TRBJ2-1; clone_size: -; v_call: TRBV2; cdr3_aa: CASGLAGLTNEQFF; cdr3_nt: TGTGCCAGCGGCCTAGCGGGACTGACCAATGAGCAGTTCTTC
d_call: -; j_call: TRBJ1-2; clone_size: many; v_call: TRBV6-1; cdr3_aa: CASSRQPLYGYTF; cdr3_nt: TGTGCCAGCAGCCGCCAGCCGCTCTATGGCTACACCTTC
d_call: TRBD2; j_call: TRBJ2-7; clone_size: many; v_call: TRBV20-1; cdr3_aa: CSAREQAGTSWYEQYF; cdr3_nt: TGCAGTGCTAGAGAGCAAGCCGGGACTAGCTGGTACGAGCAGTACTTC
d_call: -; j_call: TRBJ2-3; clone_size: -; v_call: TRBV12-3/TRBV12-4; cdr3_aa: CASSRGEDTQYF; cdr3_nt: TGTGCCAGCAGCCGAGGGGAAGATACGCAGTATTTT
d_call: -; j_call: TRBJ2-5; clone_size: -; v_call: TRBV20-1; cdr3_aa: CSAGTPTTQETQYF; cdr3_nt: TGCAGTGCCGGGACACCTACCACTCAAGAGACCCAGTACTTC
d_call: -; j_call: TRBJ2-1; clone_size: -; v_call: TRBV3-1; cdr3_aa: CASSQRSYNEQFF; cdr3_nt: TGTGCCAGCAGCCAAAGGTCCTACAATGAGCAGTTCTTC
d_call: TRBD2; j_call: TRBJ2-7; clone_size: few; v_call: TRBV6-6; cdr3_aa: CATKSGTPYEQYF; cdr3_nt: TGTGCCACTAAGAGCGGGACCCCCTACGAGCAGTACTTC
d_call: -; j_call: TRBJ2-7; clone_size: few; v_call: TRBV7-9; cdr3_aa: CASTITQGSYEQYF; cdr3_nt: TGTGCCAGCACCATCACTCAGGGATCCTACGAGCAGTACTTC
d_call: TRBD2; j_call: TRBJ2-3; clone_size: many; v_call: TRBV3-1; cdr3_aa: CASSQFGLSSGRTDTQYF; cdr3_nt: TGTGCCAGCAGCCAATTCGGACTATCTAGCGGGAGGACAGATACGCAGTATTTT
d_call: -; j_call: TRBJ1-5; clone_size: few; v_call: TRBV20-1; cdr3_aa: CSAARVNQPQHF; cdr3_nt: TGCAGTGCTGCCAGGGTCAATCAGCCCCAGCATTTT
d_call: -; j_call: TRBJ1-3; clone_size: -; v_call: TRBV9; cdr3_aa: CASSPLTSVNTIYF; cdr3_nt: TGTGCCAGCAGCCCCCTGACCTCTGTAAACACCATATATTTT
d_call: -; j_call: TRBJ2-2; clone_size: few; v_call: TRBV24-1; cdr3_aa: CATSDLSGINTGELFF; cdr3_nt: TGTGCCACCAGTGATTTGTCCGGGATTAACACCGGGGAGCTGTTTTTT
d_call: TRBD2; j_call: TRBJ2-7; clone_size: many; v_call: TRBV28; cdr3_aa: CASSHKTGTISYEQYF; cdr3_nt: TGTGCCAGCAGCCACAAAACCGGGACTATAAGCTACGAGCAGTACTTC
d_call: TRBD2; j_call: TRBJ2-3; clone_size: few; v_call: TRBV27; cdr3_aa: CASSARLAASTDTQYF; cdr3_nt: TGTGCCAGCAGTGCCCGACTAGCGGCTAGCACAGATACGCAGTATTTT
d_call: -; j_call: TRBJ2-1; clone_size: few; v_call: TRBV28; cdr3_aa: CASSFMGRNEQFF; cdr3_nt: TGTGCCAGCAGTTTTATGGGGAGGAATGAGCAGTTCTTC
d_call: TRBD1; j_call: TRBJ2-3; clone_size: -; v_call: TRBV5-4; cdr3_aa: CASSSPVGGGTDTQYF; cdr3_nt: TGTGCCAGCAGTTCCCCCGTAGGGGGCGGCACAGATACGCAGTATTTT
d_call: -; j_call: TRBJ1-5; clone_size: many; v_call: TRBV20-1; cdr3_aa: CSARAGQAREQPQHF; cdr3_nt: TGCAGTGCTAGAGCAGGGCAAGCACGGGAACAGCCCCAGCATTTT
d_call: TRBD2; j_call: TRBJ2-5; clone_size: -; v_call: TRBV4-1; cdr3_aa: CASSHRTSGATSETQYF; cdr3_nt: TGCGCCAGCAGCCATCGGACTAGCGGGGCGACCTCGGAGACCCAGTACTTC
d_call: TRBD2; j_call: TRBJ2-7; clone_size: -; v_call: TRBV20-1; cdr3_aa: CSAARAAGGVYEQYF; cdr3_nt: TGCAGTGCCGCTAGGGCAGCGGGAGGAGTCTACGAGCAGTACTTC
d_call: TRBD2; j_call: TRBJ2-1; clone_size: few; v_call: TRBV4-1; cdr3_aa: CASSQGTRQFF; cdr3_nt: TGCGCCAGCAGCCAAGGGACTAGGCAGTTCTTC
d_call: -; j_call: TRBJ1-1; clone_size: -; v_call: TRBV5-6; cdr3_aa: CASSLNPRASMNTEAFF; cdr3_nt: TGTGCCAGCAGCTTGAATCCCAGGGCAAGCATGAACACTGAAGCTTTCTTT
d_call: TRBD2; j_call: TRBJ2-1; clone_size: many; v_call: TRBV24-1; cdr3_aa: CATSGGGTGYNEQFF; cdr3_nt: TGTGCCACCAGTGGGGGGGGAACTGGTTACAATGAGCAGTTCTTC
d_call: -; j_call: TRBJ1-2; clone_size: -; v_call: TRBV6-1; cdr3_aa: CASRVGGSNYGYTF; cdr3_nt: TGTGCCAGCAGGGTGGGGGGTTCTAACTATGGCTACACCTTC